This record covers a single TCR beta chain. Its antigen is currently not known. No quality values exist for individual bases; no much larger clone is one base distant. The meaning of the sample's treatment or condition label: in vitro stimulation with specific CMV peptide epitopes to enrich CMV-specific T cells. V is shortened by 4 bases, J by 6 bases, and the region joining them spans 22 bases. The CDR3 runs 16 amino acids, cysteine and phenylalanine included. Solely the CDR3 DNA is kept, with 48 bases framed from the first base. The germline V gene (reference sequence) supplies CDR1 MNHEY and CDR2 SMNVEV. The data stem from a study of T cell repertoires in cytomegalovirus infection (dated by TCRdb to the late 2010s). Background on the whole study: Peptide stimulations targeted recently identified HLA-C-restricted CMV epitopes, whose presentation resists viral immunomodulation, together with well-studied HLA-B-restricted epitopes. The HLA type of each donor mattered for the analysis, because public TCR beta signatures pointed to carriage of CMV infection along with the matching HLA type. What the work shows at the level of the full study, not this receptor alone: Cumulative frequency of public TCR beta family members discriminated carriers of CMV infection plus the relevant HLA type in this cohort and an independent roughly 330-donor cohort. The ex vivo response was dominated by HLA-C-restricted CMV-specific TCR beta clonotypes, and the single most frequent clonotype in two of eight donors was supplied by these HLA-C-restricted clonotypes.

These reads were obtained on an Illumina HiSeq 1500. TCRdb cleaned the public reads at Q25 with fastp, built clones with MiXCR and kept in-frame beta chains. Every entry covers one CDR3 protein and lists the most common genes and DNA from its rows. Within this sample are about 150,000 distinct CDR3 sequences, with about 31% of them counted one time only. The ten largest account for around 50% of the sample. The material sequenced was CD8+ T cells from cultured PBMCs, taken from culture after CMV antigen stimulation. The receptor's source is a human donor in good health (CMV status not recorded). Some clones in this sample may be carry-over from other donors' samples. The chain joins TRBV27 to TRBJ2-7; matching of 6 bases hints at TRBD1 as the D gene. The DNA sequence reads TGTGCCAGCAGTTCGATCACAGGGACCCTCGGGGCCGAGCAGTACTTC. It is translated as CASSSITGTLGAEQYF.